This TCR beta chain was found in a study of T cell responses to AZD1222 COVID-19 vaccine. General study points: After two AZD1222 doses, spike-specific TCR breadth and depth rose versus day 0. Close to half of spike-specific TCRs reportedly recognize unmutated variant regions. The sample set comprised mostly white British donors with more females, and clonal diversity was possibly underestimated.

Note on this clone: Its antigen is undetermined.

This CDR3 contains 14 residues. Germline V CDR1 and CDR2: SGHRS, YFSETQ. V shed 4 bases and J shed 0 bases, with 8 bases lying between them. Profiled with immunoSEQ multiplex PCR; TCRdb holds only in-frame clones, not every one. The sample has over 120,000 clones; 80% to 95% are singletons. The chain combines TRBV5-1 with TRBJ1-3; no clear D. Here the sequenced sample was peripheral blood, taken on day 0 of AZD1222 vaccination. The receptor comes from an adult in good health. The CDR3 reads CASSPPSSGNTIYF. The CDR3 DNA follows: TGCGCCAGCAGCCCCCCGAGCTCTGGAAACACCATATATTTT.